What follows is one T cell receptor beta chain and its context. The antigen this receptor binds is unknown. Base-call qualities are not available, and no considerably larger clone is one nucleotide away. The entry originates in a study of T-cell reconstitution after alpha-beta-depleted transplantation in children (dated by TCRdb to about 2016). About the study as a whole: The study quantitatively tracked T-cell immune reconstitution after TCRalphabeta/CD19-depleted allogeneic hematopoietic cell transplantation in children using TCR repertoire profiling.

Library construction relied on PCR. Sequencing took place on an Illumina HiSeq 2500. Molecular barcoding was employed in the preparation of TCR libraries, with unique molecular identifiers being used to normalize TCRbeta repertoire quantification. The public reads were reprocessed in TCRdb via fastp at Q25 and MiXCR, keeping in-frame beta chains. Rows are unified per CDR3 protein, each entry keeping the most common DNA and genes. Present in this sample are fewer than 400,000 distinct CDR3 sequences, 20% of which were seen just once. The top ten hold about 3.8% of the sample. The trim is 4 bases for V and 3 bases for J, with a gap of 17 bases between the germline ends. CDR3 length: 15 amino acids, cysteine to phenylalanine. Only the CDR3 region is kept as DNA, spanning 45 bases read in frame from base 1. According to the germline V gene, CDR1 reads SGHRS and CDR2 reads YFSETQ.

The TCR originated in a human donor who donated a stem cell graft to a child with acute myeloid leukemia. This receptor chain uses TRBV5-1 and TRBJ2-7, with the D gene not confidently named. Sequencing was performed on PBMCs from the stem cell graft donor, taken from the stem cell graft. The DNA sequence is TGCGCCAGCAGCCCGAGACGGGCTTCGGACTACGAGCAGTACTTC. It is translated as CASSPRRASDYEQYF.